The rows below give T cell receptor beta chains drawn from one sample of a study of early T cells in non-severe SARS-CoV-2 infection. In TCRdb, the 5' RACE reads were re-called with MiXCR into one record per CDR3 protein. Of tens of thousands of distinct CDR3 sequences listed, less than 7% are singletons. The sample consisted of whole blood. These receptors were taken from an adult who was a healthcare worker with PCR-confirmed SARS-CoV-2 infection or an uninfected control (not recorded which). Each CDR3 is given with its conserved first and last residue. Fields, in order: D gene, J gene, V gene, CDR3 protein. A D gene is named only where the DNA matches it firmly.

d_gene: .; j_gene: TRBJ2-3; v_gene: TRBV7-3; CDR3aa: CASSTTRTDTQYF
d_gene: .; j_gene: TRBJ1-4; v_gene: TRBV2; CDR3aa: CASRRDTNEKLFF
d_gene: TRBD1; j_gene: TRBJ2-6; v_gene: TRBV28; CDR3aa: CASSRRTGSSPGANVLTF
d_gene: TRBD1; j_gene: TRBJ1-1; v_gene: TRBV7-2; CDR3aa: CASSFGQGRGAFF
d_gene: .; j_gene: TRBJ2-1; v_gene: TRBV4-3; CDR3aa: CASSQGRDSSFYNEQFF
d_gene: .; j_gene: TRBJ2-1; v_gene: TRBV6-5; CDR3aa: CASSYSTGISEQFF
d_gene: .; j_gene: TRBJ2-5; v_gene: TRBV18; CDR3aa: CASSPDLQETQYF
d_gene: TRBD1; j_gene: TRBJ2-7; v_gene: TRBV7-2; CDR3aa: CASSLPWQGAEQYF
d_gene: TRBD1; j_gene: TRBJ2-6; v_gene: TRBV20-1; CDR3aa: CSARDAGGRAGANVLTF
d_gene: TRBD1; j_gene: TRBJ2-7; v_gene: TRBV29-1; CDR3aa: CSVARDRGLEQYF
d_gene: TRBD1; j_gene: TRBJ1-3; v_gene: TRBV20-1; CDR3aa: CSARNDRGRFSGNTIYF
d_gene: TRBD1; j_gene: TRBJ2-5; v_gene: TRBV20-1; CDR3aa: CSARDRGRETQYF
d_gene: .; j_gene: TRBJ1-5; v_gene: TRBV6-2/TRBV6-3; CDR3aa: CASRNPRTVEPQHF
d_gene: .; j_gene: TRBJ2-1; v_gene: TRBV7-2; CDR3aa: CASSFGGNAYNEQFF
d_gene: .; j_gene: TRBJ1-5; v_gene: TRBV30; CDR3aa: CALATQHGQPQHF
d_gene: .; j_gene: TRBJ2-7; v_gene: TRBV6-2/TRBV6-3; CDR3aa: CASSYPLSRVQEQYF
d_gene: TRBD2; j_gene: TRBJ2-3; v_gene: TRBV20-1; CDR3aa: CSARDDREGLAGDVDTQYF
d_gene: .; j_gene: TRBJ2-7; v_gene: TRBV11-1; CDR3aa: CASSIPRGPRQYF
d_gene: .; j_gene: TRBJ1-4; v_gene: TRBV7-6; CDR3aa: CASSPSVRLNEKLFF
d_gene: .; j_gene: TRBJ2-6; v_gene: TRBV30; CDR3aa: CAWMSSSGANVLTF
d_gene: .; j_gene: TRBJ2-5; v_gene: TRBV12-3/TRBV12-4; CDR3aa: CASSLGPPDRETQYF
d_gene: .; j_gene: TRBJ1-2; v_gene: TRBV6-6; CDR3aa: CASSYSNGINYGYTF
d_gene: .; j_gene: TRBJ2-1; v_gene: TRBV19; CDR3aa: CATSQKGVSYNEQFF
d_gene: .; j_gene: TRBJ2-3; v_gene: TRBV3-1; CDR3aa: CASSQVGAATDTQYF
d_gene: .; j_gene: TRBJ1-6; v_gene: TRBV27; CDR3aa: CASKSASSYNSPLHF
d_gene: .; j_gene: TRBJ2-3; v_gene: TRBV10-3; CDR3aa: CAISERQSSTDTQYF
d_gene: TRBD2; j_gene: TRBJ2-2; v_gene: TRBV15; CDR3aa: CATSRLAGTGELFF
d_gene: .; j_gene: TRBJ2-3; v_gene: TRBV5-4; CDR3aa: CASSPRTSTDTQYF
d_gene: .; j_gene: TRBJ1-4; v_gene: TRBV6-2/TRBV6-3; CDR3aa: CASGNREKLFF
d_gene: TRBD2; j_gene: TRBJ2-1; v_gene: TRBV5-6; CDR3aa: CASSHSSGRGNEQFF
d_gene: .; j_gene: TRBJ1-1; v_gene: TRBV14; CDR3aa: CASSQQQAVLNAEAFF
d_gene: .; j_gene: TRBJ2-7; v_gene: TRBV25-1; CDR3aa: CASTGSYEQYF
d_gene: TRBD2; j_gene: TRBJ2-1; v_gene: TRBV25-1; CDR3aa: CASSEQPGLAVEQFF
d_gene: .; j_gene: TRBJ2-1; v_gene: TRBV9; CDR3aa: CASSSQGNVHNEQFF
d_gene: .; j_gene: TRBJ2-1; v_gene: TRBV7-2; CDR3aa: CASSFEDGEQFF
d_gene: TRBD1; j_gene: TRBJ2-5; v_gene: TRBV5-1; CDR3aa: CASSPIPGQGGETQYF
d_gene: TRBD2; j_gene: TRBJ2-7; v_gene: TRBV6-6; CDR3aa: CASRGTGLAGEPFEQYF
d_gene: TRBD2; j_gene: TRBJ2-1; v_gene: TRBV20-1; CDR3aa: CSALRLAGGIRNEQFF
d_gene: .; j_gene: TRBJ2-5; v_gene: TRBV11-2; CDR3aa: CASSPSRAQETQYF
d_gene: .; j_gene: TRBJ2-2; v_gene: TRBV5-5; CDR3aa: CASSSTWGSITGELFF
d_gene: TRBD2; j_gene: TRBJ2-5; v_gene: TRBV7-3; CDR3aa: CASSFREGLQYF
d_gene: .; j_gene: TRBJ2-1; v_gene: TRBV4-3; CDR3aa: CASSQERGGAPYNEQFF
d_gene: TRBD1; j_gene: TRBJ2-7; v_gene: TRBV10-2; CDR3aa: CASSPMDRGPSYEQYF
d_gene: TRBD2; j_gene: TRBJ2-3; v_gene: TRBV20-1; CDR3aa: CSARGSGGSTDTQYF
d_gene: .; j_gene: TRBJ2-2; v_gene: TRBV11-3; CDR3aa: CASSERGAGELFF
d_gene: TRBD1; j_gene: TRBJ2-1; v_gene: TRBV28; CDR3aa: CASTQQGAFDEQFF
d_gene: .; j_gene: TRBJ1-5; v_gene: TRBV19; CDR3aa: CASRTQGGVQPQHF
d_gene: TRBD2; j_gene: TRBJ2-1; v_gene: TRBV28; CDR3aa: CASRKGSGNYGEQFF
d_gene: TRBD2; j_gene: TRBJ2-5; v_gene: TRBV14; CDR3aa: CASSHTTLGLAGSQETQYF
d_gene: .; j_gene: TRBJ2-2; v_gene: TRBV5-1; CDR3aa: CASSSGLSWSTGELFF
d_gene: .; j_gene: TRBJ1-1; v_gene: TRBV7-2; CDR3aa: CASSLTPDEAFF
d_gene: TRBD1; j_gene: TRBJ1-2; v_gene: TRBV28; CDR3aa: CASSPGDRDYGYTF
d_gene: .; j_gene: TRBJ2-7; v_gene: TRBV20-1; CDR3aa: CSARDEAYEQYF
d_gene: TRBD2; j_gene: TRBJ2-1; v_gene: TRBV5-1; CDR3aa: CASSFSGGVSYNEQFF
d_gene: .; j_gene: TRBJ1-4; v_gene: TRBV30; CDR3aa: CAWSVHWNEKLFF
d_gene: TRBD2; j_gene: TRBJ2-5; v_gene: TRBV7-3; CDR3aa: CASSLGTSGRRGETQYF
d_gene: .; j_gene: TRBJ1-1; v_gene: TRBV12-3/TRBV12-4; CDR3aa: CASSLGQRWNTEAFF
d_gene: .; j_gene: TRBJ2-1; v_gene: TRBV24-1; CDR3aa: CATSDPESGRGEQFF
d_gene: TRBD1; j_gene: TRBJ2-7; v_gene: TRBV20-1; CDR3aa: CSARDGDRGSYEQYF
d_gene: TRBD1; j_gene: TRBJ1-6; v_gene: TRBV7-3; CDR3aa: CASSAGTANSPLHF